This record looks at one T cell receptor (beta chain) sequence and its context. This sample is drawn from a study of shared clonotypes between healthy human individuals. The run depth of the assay was deep. Measured with immunoSEQ multiplex PCR; TCRdb has only the in-frame clones, and not every one. The data hold more than 550,000 clones, with less than 95% observed a single time. Germline values: CDR1 SGHRS, CDR2 YFSETQ. There are 16 residues in the CDR3. Trimming took 4 bases from V and 8 from J, leaving 25 bases between them. The chain recombines TRBV5-1 with TRBJ2-7; perhaps D is TRBD1 or TRBD2 (5 bases each). This TCR came from a man aged 18 to 30 in good health. Some clones in this sample may be carry-over from other donors' samples. Input material: memory CD8+ T cells from PBMCs. The sample's subset: CD45RO+ cells pooled with CCR7-negative TemRA cells. The CDR3 loop reads CASSIAGTVLYEQQYF. CDR3 DNA sequence: TGCGCCAGCAGCATAGCCGGGACGGTCCTTTACGAGCAGCAGTACTTC.